Below are 8 T cell receptor beta chains sequenced from a single sample in a study of T-cell reconstitution after alpha-beta-depleted transplantation in children. TCRbeta library construction was performed incorporating unique molecular identifiers. Via MiXCR, TCRdb re-called the PCR reads, giving one row per CDR3 protein. The sample lists 480,000 or so distinct CDR3 sequences; 10% to 13% were seen once. Sequences were derived from PBMCs, sampled before TCRalphabeta/CD19-depleted stem cell transplant. Receptor source: a child aged 2-15 years with inherited bone marrow failure, due to receive a stem cell transplant.

At least ten counts were recorded for this clonotype. The rearrangement links TRBV20-1 to TRBJ2-1; D is undetermined. The CDR3 extends over 10 amino acids. Germline assignment: CDR1 DFQATT and CDR2 SNEGSKA (reference sequence). Trimming cost V 5 bases and J 6 bases, with 5 bases left between them. CDR3 DNA: TGCAGTGCTCTCCGCAATGAGCAGTTCTTC. Residues: CSALRNEQFF.

This clonotype was counted many times. The V gene is TRBV12-3 or TRBV12-4, the J gene TRBJ1-2; maybe TRBD1 (6 bases). The CDR3 totals 12 residues. V was shortened by 3 bases and J by 7 bases, with 9 bases between the two germline ends. The CDR3 region is CASSFQGPGYTF. For the CDR3, the DNA is TGTGCCAGCAGTTTTCAGGGGCCTGGCTACACCTTC.

Many counts were recorded for this clonotype. The chain recombines TRBV14 with TRBJ2-7; D is uncertain. The CDR3 spans 12 residues. Germline CDR1 is SGHDN and CDR2 is FVKESK. The germline V and J ends were trimmed by 4 bases and 3 bases, with 7 bases remaining between them. The CDR3 sequence: CASSRNYYEQYF. As DNA, the CDR3 is TGTGCCAGCAGCCGGAACTACTACGAGCAGTACTTC.

This clonotype was recorded at least ten times. This sequence joins TRBV10-3 and TRBJ2-3; TRBD2 is a possible D gene (5 bases). The length of the CDR3 is 11 residues. Looked up from germline, CDR1 is ENHRY and CDR2 is SYGVKD. Trimming shortened V by 3 bases and J by 8 bases, and 6 bases separated the two germline ends. The chain's CDR3 is CAISDGVTQYF. CDR3 bases: TGTGCCATCAGTGACGGGGTTACGCAGTATTTT.

This clonotype has at least ten counts. This chain uses TRBV19 with TRBJ2-5; D unresolved. Per germline, CDR1 LNHDA and CDR2 SQIVND (reference sequence). V was pared by 4 bases and J by 5 bases, with 8 bases between. CDR3 length: 12 amino acids. The CDR3, as DNA: TGTGCCAGTAGTAGCTCTAAGGAGACCCAGTACTTC. This translates into CASSSSKETQYF.

The sample holds many counts of this clonotype. The rearrangement joins TRBV3-1 to TRBJ2-1, with D unclear. The CDR3 extends over 11 amino acids. The germline V gene encodes CDR1 LGHDT and CDR2 YNNKEL (reference sequence). Trimming left V 4 bases short and J 10 bases short, with 8 bases between. CDR3 DNA sequence: TGTGCCAGCAGCCTCGGGTTAGAGCAGTTCTTC. Translating gives CASSLGLEQFF.

The chain is built from TRBV5-1 and TRBJ2-7; D is ambiguous. CDR3 length: 15 amino acids. CDR1 SGHRS and CDR2 YFSETQ come from the germline V gene. Trimming shortened V by 0 bases and J by 4 bases, and 14 bases separated the two germline ends. The CDR3 reads CASSLDPALLYEQYF. Written as DNA, the CDR3 is TGCGCCAGCAGCTTGGATCCAGCCCTGCTATACGAGCAGTACTTC.

There are many counts of this clonotype. The chain employs TRBV19 and TRBJ2-7; either TRBD1 or TRBD2 may fit D (5 bases each). The CDR3 extends over 13 amino acids. The germline V gene encodes CDR1 LNHDA and CDR2 SQIVND (reference sequence). Trimming shortened V by 3 bases and J by 3 bases, and 9 bases separated the two germline ends. For the CDR3, the DNA is TGTGCCAGTAGTATGGCAGGGAGCTACGAGCAGTACTTC. Translation: CASSMAGSYEQYF.